The 7 T cell receptor beta chains listed next were all sequenced from one sample in a study of blood T cell repertoires in COVID-19 (dated by TCRdb to the early 2020s). Library method: the immunoSEQ multiplex PCR assay. TCRdb retrieved this table from immuneACCESS and kept in-frame rearrangements only. Not all clones are present; in checked studies, unresolved V genes account for under half, and no reason is known for the remainder. The sample table shows around 390,000 clones, and around nine tenths are seen once. About 10% of the sample belongs to the ten largest clones. Sequenced: PBMCs or T cells enriched from blood (not recorded which). The receptors come from a woman in her 50s who had recovered from COVID-19.

The chain uses TRBV29-1 and TRBJ1-1, with D possibly TRBD1 on 5 matching bases. CDR3 length: 12 amino acids. Germline CDR1 and CDR2: SQVTM and ANQGSEA. V lost 2 bases and J lost 4, with 8 bases in between. CDR3 DNA: TGCAGCGTTGAATTGGGGGGCACTGAAGCTTTCTTT. Amino acids: CSVELGGTEAFF.

J is TRBJ1-1 and V is TRBV4-3; the D is unclear. Germline V CDR1 and CDR2: LGHNA, YSLEER. V gave up 0 bases and J gave up 6 bases, with 11 bases separating them. The CDR3 has 14 residues. CDR3 protein: CASSQDLLAPEAFF. DNA of the CDR3: TGCGCCAGCAGCCAAGATCTCCTAGCACCTGAAGCTTTCTTT.

The chain carries TRBV2 and TRBJ1-6; 7 nucleotides match TRBD1. There are 14 residues in the CDR3. The trim removed 2 bases at V and 9 bases at J, leaving 4 bases unmatched. Germline V gene lookup returns CDR1 SNHLY and CDR2 FYNNEI. The CDR3 region has the DNA TGTGCCAGCAGTGAATCGCCAGGGGGTTCACCCCTCCACTTT. This codes for CASSESPGGSPLHF.

The chain combines TRBV19 with TRBJ2-2; 8 bases are shared with TRBD1. Germline V gene lookup returns CDR1 LNHDA and CDR2 SQIVND (reference sequence). With V trimmed by 6 bases and J by 3 bases, 6 bases remained unmatched. The CDR3 has 15 amino acids. CDR3 sequence reads: CASREGDRHTGELFF. The CDR3 DNA reads TGTGCCAGTAGGGAGGGGGACAGGCACACCGGGGAGCTGTTTTTT.

CDR3 coding DNA: TGCGCCAGCAGCTTGAGTGGAGGTCCGGGCAATGAGCAGTTCTTC. It yields the protein CASSLSGGPGNEQFF. J is TRBJ2-1 and V is TRBV5-1; D might be TRBD2 (5 bases). This CDR3 spans 15 amino acids. Germline CDR1 SGHRS, CDR2 YFSETQ. V gave up 1 base and J gave up 6 bases, with 14 bases separating them.

This sequence joins TRBV25-1 and TRBJ2-2; D may be TRBD1 (6 bases). This CDR3 comprises 14 residues. Germline assignment: CDR1 MGHDK and CDR2 SYGVNS. V lost 7 bases and J 2 bases, leaving 11 bases between the germline ends. The CDR3 loop reads CASIDRTNTGELFF. The CDR3, as DNA: TGTGCCAGCATAGACAGGACAAACACCGGGGAGCTGTTTTTT.

As to this clone: Other DNA sequences in the same sample also yield this CDR3. V gene TRBV27 combines with J gene TRBJ2-7, with TRBD2 identical over 13 bases. V dropped 6 bases and J dropped 4; count of bases not matched to a gene: 3. Germline V gene sequence: CDR1 MNHEY, CDR2 SMNVEV (reference sequence). This CDR3 spans 14 amino acids. The CDR3 here is CASRLAGGFYEQYF. The CDR3 DNA is TGTGCCAGCAGACTAGCGGGGGGGTTTTACGAGCAGTACTTC.